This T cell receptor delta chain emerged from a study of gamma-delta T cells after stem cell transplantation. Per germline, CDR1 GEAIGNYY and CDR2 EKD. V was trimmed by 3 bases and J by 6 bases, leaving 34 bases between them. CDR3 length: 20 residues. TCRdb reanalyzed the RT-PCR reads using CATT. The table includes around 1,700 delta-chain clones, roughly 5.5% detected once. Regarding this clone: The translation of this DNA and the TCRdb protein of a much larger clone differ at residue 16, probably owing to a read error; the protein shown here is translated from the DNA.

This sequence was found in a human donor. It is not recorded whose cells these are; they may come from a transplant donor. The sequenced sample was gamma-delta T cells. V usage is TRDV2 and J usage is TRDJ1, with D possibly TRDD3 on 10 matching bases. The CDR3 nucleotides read TGTGCCTGTGACCGCCTTCCTACGTCAATGGGGGATACAGGGTCCAATAAACTCATCTTT. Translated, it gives CACDRLPTSMGDTGSNKLIF.